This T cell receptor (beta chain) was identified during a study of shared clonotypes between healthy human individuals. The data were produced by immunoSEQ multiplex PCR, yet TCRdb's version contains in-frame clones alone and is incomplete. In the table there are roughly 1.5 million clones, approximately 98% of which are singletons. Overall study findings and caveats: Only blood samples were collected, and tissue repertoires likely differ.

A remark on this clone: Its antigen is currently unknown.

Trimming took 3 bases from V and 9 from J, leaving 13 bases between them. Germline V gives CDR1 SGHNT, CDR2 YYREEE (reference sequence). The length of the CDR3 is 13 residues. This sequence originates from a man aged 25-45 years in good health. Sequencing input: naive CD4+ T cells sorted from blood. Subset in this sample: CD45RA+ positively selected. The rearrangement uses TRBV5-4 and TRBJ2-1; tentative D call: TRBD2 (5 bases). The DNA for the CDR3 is TGTGCCAGCAGCTCATATGAGGGCACTGAGCAGTTCTTC. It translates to CASSSYEGTEQFF. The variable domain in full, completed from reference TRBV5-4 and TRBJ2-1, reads ETGVTQSPTHLIKTRGQQVTLRCSSQSGHNTVSWYQQALGQGPQFIFQYYREEENGRGNFPPRFSGLQFPNYSSELNVNALELDDSALYLCASSSYEGTEQFFGPGTRLTVL.